Below, 6 T cell receptor beta chains from the same sample are listed, as sequenced in a study of T cell responses to AZD1222 COVID-19 vaccine (dated by TCRdb to the early 2020s). The time point tag for this specimen amounts to: sample from adult after SARS-CoV-2 infection, after symptom onset. The library was made by the immunoSEQ multiplex PCR assay. TCRdb stores this immuneACCESS table with in-frame sequences only. Part of the clones is absent; in the studies checked, under half of the shortfall reflects unresolved V genes, and no reason is known for the rest. This sample gives over 120,000 clones in total; approximately 93% of them show up just once. The leading ten clones occupy around 12% of the sample. Sequencing used peripheral blood, obtained after recovery from COVID-19. All receptors derive from an adult who had recovered from COVID-19.

The chain links TRBV6-5 to TRBJ2-3; 7 bases match TRBD2. CDR3 length equals 15 residues. V gave up 5 bases and J gave up 0 bases; unmatched junction bases: 5. From germline, CDR1 is MNHEY and CDR2 SVGAGI. The CDR3, as DNA: TGTGCCAGCAGTCCTTATAGCGGGAGCACAGATACGCAGTATTTT. Protein product: CASSPYSGSTDTQYF.

The chain has TRBV28 and TRBJ2-6; no clear D. V lost 2 bases and J lost 2, with 10 bases in between. Germline CDR1 reads MDHEN; CDR2 reads SYDVKM. The CDR3 spans 16 residues. CDR3 sequence: CASSLDIRAGANVLTF. The CDR3 region has the DNA TGTGCCAGCAGTTTAGACATACGGGCTGGGGCCAACGTCCTGACTTTC.

This chain joins TRBV2 and TRBJ1-2, with 7 bases aligning to TRBD1. This CDR3 spans 15 amino acids. The trim removed 6 bases at V and 0 bases at J, leaving 7 bases unmatched. The germline V gene has CDR1 SNHLY and CDR2 FYNNEI. CDR3 amino acids: CASRAGTATNYGYTF. The CDR3 DNA reads as TGTGCCAGCAGAGCTGGGACAGCGACTAACTATGGCTACACCTTC.

CDR3 loop: CASSGRRSNQPQHF. In DNA form, the CDR3 reads TGTGCCAGCAGTGGGAGACGGAGCAATCAGCCCCAGCATTTT. The V call is TRBV2, the J call TRBJ1-5; no firm D call. The CDR3 sequence is 14 residues long. CDR1 SNHLY and CDR2 FYNNEI come from the germline V gene. Trimming shortened V by 4 bases and J by 1 base, and 8 bases separated the two germline ends.

The J gene is TRBJ2-2, the V gene TRBV3-1 (or the pseudogene TRBV3-2); tentatively, D is TRBD2 (5 bases). The CDR3 extends over 15 amino acids. Germline lookup yields CDR1 LGHDT and CDR2 YNNKEL (reference sequence). The ends were cut back, 4 bases at V and 6 bases at J, with 15 bases in the middle. The CDR3 bases are TGTGCCAGCAGCCTAACTAGGGAGCGGCCCGGGGAGCTGTTTTTT. Translating it yields CASSLTRERPGELFF.

V gene TRBV29-1 combines with J gene TRBJ2-1; 7 bases map to TRBD2. The junction had 6 bases not matched to a gene; V was cut back by 5 bases and J by 8 bases. CDR1 is SQVTM and CDR2 is ANQGSEA in the germline V gene. CDR3 length equals 12 residues. The CDR3 DNA reads TGCAGCGTTTTCGGGGGGTTTTATGAGCAGTTCTTC. Translating it yields CSVFGGFYEQFF.